The TCR beta chain under discussion was sequenced for a study of a mutant IDH1 vaccine in newly diagnosed glioma. Overall study: Among treated patients, around 60% were male and around 40% female, and mean age was about 40 years. Earlier care involved radiotherapy, temozolomide, or both, and the majority received both.

Some clones are missing from TCRdb's copy, which holds only in-frame ones; the method was immunoSEQ multiplex PCR. The sample shows 55,000 to 70,000 clones, 80% to 90% of them seen only once. Study outcomes and limitations: Vaccination elicited immune responses in 90% to 95% of patients.

This sample's time point: baseline, week 1 (first vaccination visit). Specified treatment: pre-vaccination baseline after standard-of-care therapy. V was cut by 7 bases and J by 0 bases, with 8 bases left in between. The CDR3 extends over 13 amino acids. Germline V CDR1 and CDR2: SGHRS, YFSETQ. With regard to this clone: The antigen is undetermined.

The rearrangement joins TRBV5-1 to TRBJ1-5; the D is unclear. The TCR originated in a man aged 25-40 years with glioma. The material sequenced was PBMCs, taken from a glioma patient treated with radiotherapy, temozolomide or both. CDR3 region: CASAANSNQPQHF. The CDR3 region has the DNA TGCGCCAGCGCGGCAAATAGCAATCAGCCCCAGCATTTT.